These 24 T cell receptor beta chains were all obtained from the same sample, sequenced in a study of cytomegalovirus exposure and HLA in healthy donors. The repertoire was sequenced with immunoSEQ multiplex PCR; TCRdb's copy has only in-frame clones and lacks some. The sample shows roughly 50,000 clones, 93% of them seen only once. Sequenced sample: PBMCs. These receptors all come from a woman between 18 and 29 years old in good health and CMV-seropositive.

CDR3 sequence reads: CASSVGGVTPDTQYF. The CDR3 nucleotides are TGTGCCAGCAGTGTCGGGGGGGTAACCCCAGATACGCAGTATTTT. This rearrangement joins TRBV2 to TRBJ2-3, with TRBD2 matching over 8 bases. The germline V gene encodes CDR1 SNHLY and CDR2 FYNNEI. Trimming at V came to 4 bases and at J to 4 bases, leaving 7 bases not matched to a gene. The CDR3 length is 15 residues.

The chain joins TRBV2 to TRBJ2-7; D ambiguous. Trimming removed 3 bases at V and 2 bases at J, with 20 bases between. The CDR3 contains 17 residues. CDR1 SNHLY and CDR2 FYNNEI come from the germline V gene. The CDR3 region has the DNA TGTGCCAGCAGTGATGCTGGTGAGAACCGCCAAGCCTACGAGCAGTACTTC. It encodes CASSDAGENRQAYEQYF.

The chain combines TRBV6-8 with TRBJ1-4; 7 bases match TRBD1. Trimming took 2 bases from V and 8 from J; bases not matched to a gene: 14. The CDR3 loop spans 17 amino acids. The germline CDR1 and CDR2 sequences are MNHGY and SAAAGT. The CDR3 is CASSYDPDRVLNEKLFF. In DNA form, the CDR3 reads TGTGCCAGCAGTTACGACCCAGACAGGGTCCTAAACGAAAAACTGTTTTTT.

The chain joins TRBV4-1 to TRBJ1-1; 8 nucleotides align to TRBD1. The length of the CDR3 is 15 residues. Trimming at V came to 2 bases and at J to 7 bases, leaving 9 bases not matched to a gene. Germline CDR1 is MGHRA and CDR2 is YSYEKL. The CDR3: CASSQRDRRRGEAFF. CDR3 nucleotides: TGCGCCAGCAGCCAAAGGGACAGGCGAAGGGGTGAAGCTTTCTTT.

CDR3 region: CASSPPQYSGNTIYF. CDR3 bases: TGTGCCAGCTCACCACCCCAGTACTCTGGAAACACCATATATTTT. The chain uses TRBV18 and TRBJ1-3; no firm D call. Trimming took 0 bases from V and 0 from J, leaving 6 bases between them. CDR1 and CDR2 from the germline V gene are KGHSH and LQKENI. CDR3 size: 15 residues. Full variable domain (outside the CDR3, taken from reference TRBV18 and TRBJ1-3): NAGVMQNPRHLVRRRGQEARLRCSPMKGHSHVYWYRQLPEEGLKFMVYLQKENIIDESGMPKERFSAEFPKEGPSILRIQQVVRGDSAAYFCASSPPQYSGNTIYFGEGSWLTVV.

J is TRBJ1-1 and V is TRBV5-4, with D possibly matching TRBD1 (5 bases). Trimming left V 3 bases short and J 3 bases short, with 9 bases between. This CDR3 region has 13 residues. Germline CDR1 reads SGHNT; CDR2 reads YYREEE (reference sequence). This chain's CDR3 is CASSWGEHTEAFF. DNA of the CDR3: TGTGCCAGCAGCTGGGGGGAGCACACTGAAGCTTTCTTT.

This chain uses TRBV11-1 with TRBJ2-3, with 13 nucleotides matching TRBD2. Trimming at V came to 6 bases and at J to 0 bases, leaving 3 bases not matched to a gene. The CDR3 is 16 residues long. Germline assignment: CDR1 SGHAT and CDR2 FQDESV (reference sequence). Here the CDR3 reads CASRLAGGMSTDTQYF. CDR3 nucleotides: TGTGCCAGCAGACTAGCGGGGGGGATGAGCACAGATACGCAGTATTTT.

The J gene is TRBJ1-2, the V gene TRBV11-2, with 9 bases lining up with TRBD1. The length of the CDR3 is 13 residues. In germline, CDR1 is SGHAT, CDR2 FQNNGV. V was pared by 5 bases and J by 4 bases, with 2 bases of the junction left unmatched. The CDR3 spells CASSQQGAYGYTF. CDR3 in DNA: TGTGCCAGCAGCCAACAGGGGGCCTATGGCTACACCTTC.

The chain combines TRBV29-1 with TRBJ2-1, with 11 bases matching TRBD2. This CDR3 is 14 amino acids long. The ends lost 7 bases at V and 4 bases at J; junction bases unmatched: 6. Looked up from germline, CDR1 is SQVTM and CDR2 is ANQGSEA. The CDR3 sequence: CSAKLAGGYNEQFF. Written as DNA, the CDR3 is TGCAGCGCTAAGCTAGCGGGGGGTTACAATGAGCAGTTCTTC.

The chain links TRBV19 to TRBJ1-6; D gene ambiguous. The V end lost 3 bases, the J end lost 8 bases, and 14 bases lay between the germline ends. The CDR3 runs to 15 residues. The germline V gene encodes CDR1 LNHDA and CDR2 SQIVND (reference sequence). The CDR3 DNA reads as TGTGCCAGTAGTATCGGCCGGAGTGCGGATTCACCCCTCCACTTT. It encodes CASSIGRSADSPLHF.

This rearrangement joins TRBV15 to TRBJ2-7, with TRBD1 matching over 9 bases. Germline lookup yields CDR1 LNHNV and CDR2 YYDKDF (reference sequence). The CDR3 contains 16 residues. The V segment lost 0 bases and the J segment 0 bases; nucleotides outside the gene matches: 3. This CDR3 is CATSREAQGASYEQYF. CDR3 sequence (DNA): TGTGCCACCAGCAGAGAAGCACAGGGGGCCTCCTACGAGCAGTACTTC.

The chain uses TRBV2 and TRBJ1-1; D unresolved. V was clipped by 2 bases and J by 4 bases, with 8 bases between them. Germline values: CDR1 SNHLY, CDR2 FYNNEI. The CDR3 covers 13 residues. The CDR3: CASSEMGGTEAFF. CDR3 sequence (DNA): TGTGCCAGCAGTGAAATGGGAGGCACTGAAGCTTTCTTT. Combining the CDR3 with reference TRBV2 and TRBJ1-1 gives the whole variable domain EPEVTQTPSHQVTQMGQEVILRCVPISNHLYFYWYRQILGQKVEFLVSFYNNEISEKSEIFDDQFSVERPDGSNFTLKIRSTKLEDSAMYFCASSEMGGTEAFFGQGTRLTVV.

This rearrangement joins TRBV14 to TRBJ1-2; D might be TRBD1 (5 bases). Germline CDR1 reads SGHDN; CDR2 reads FVKESK. The CDR3 runs to 15 residues. Trimming shortened V by 0 bases and J by 4 bases, and 12 bases separated the two germline ends. The CDR3 coding sequence is TGTGCCAGCAGCCAAGATCCTCAGGGTGCCTATGGCTACACCTTC. Residues: CASSQDPQGAYGYTF.

The chain uses TRBV6-4 and TRBJ2-3; D is ambiguous. The CDR3 totals 16 residues. V lost 3 bases and J 0 bases, leaving 13 bases between the germline ends. Germline V lookup: CDR1 MRHNA, CDR2 SNTAGT. The CDR3 spells CASSDPATSSTDTQYF. CDR3 nucleotide sequence: TGTGCCAGCAGTGATCCCGCTACCTCTAGCACAGATACGCAGTATTTT.

V usage is TRBV7-2 and J usage is TRBJ2-3; D uncertain. Per germline, CDR1 SGHTA and CDR2 FQGNSA. Trimming removed 5 bases from V and 5 bases from J, with 14 bases in between. This CDR3 comprises 14 residues. In DNA form, the CDR3 reads TGTGCCAGCAGCCCCCCCGTGAAGCGAGATACGCAGTATTTT. Residues: CASSPPVKRDTQYF.

The chain combines TRBV11-3 with TRBJ2-1; D unresolved. The CDR3 extends over 13 amino acids. V shed 5 bases and J shed 8 bases, with 13 bases lying between them. Germline lookup yields CDR1 SGHNT and CDR2 YENEEA. The CDR3 bases are TGTGCCAGCAGCCTCGGCGCGGAACATGAGCAGTTCTTC. It is translated as CASSLGAEHEQFF.

V gene TRBV19 combines with J gene TRBJ1-1; 8 positions agree with TRBD1. CDR1 is LNHDA, CDR2 SQIVND, per germline (reference sequence). Trimming at V came to 5 bases and at J to 2 bases, leaving 4 bases not matched to a gene. This CDR3 has 14 residues. This CDR3 reads CASSVGQGNTEAFF. In nucleotides, the CDR3 is TGTGCCAGTAGTGTCGGACAGGGAAACACTGAAGCTTTCTTT.

The J gene is TRBJ2-5, the V gene TRBV15; TRBD2 matches 16 bases. The V segment lost 2 bases and the J segment 4 bases; nucleotides outside the gene matches: 10. Germline V gives CDR1 LNHNV, CDR2 YYDKDF (reference sequence). There are 19 residues in the CDR3. CDR3 protein: CATSRTSTGLAGGPETQYF. Here the CDR3 DNA reads TGTGCCACCAGCAGAACATCTACGGGACTAGCGGGGGGGCCAGAGACCCAGTACTTC.

V gene TRBV5-3 combines with J gene TRBJ2-5; TRBD2 might be the D (5 bases). TRBV5-3 is an open reading frame whose function is uncertain. The CDR3 is 15 amino acids. V lost 3 bases to trimming and J lost 2 bases, with 14 bases between them. The CDR3 loop reads CARSWGAANQETQYF. Written as DNA, the CDR3 is TGTGCCAGAAGCTGGGGAGCCGCCAATCAAGAGACCCAGTACTTC.

The rearrangement joins TRBV15 to TRBJ2-2; 8 bases are shared with TRBD1. CDR3 length: 17 residues. The ends lost 0 bases at V and 2 bases at J; junction bases unmatched: 5. The germline V gene has CDR1 LNHNV and CDR2 YYDKDF (reference sequence). DNA of the CDR3: TGTGCCACCAGCAGAGATCATCAGGGGGCCAACACCGGGGAGCTGTTTTTT. It specifies CATSRDHQGANTGELFF.

The chain couples TRBV18 to TRBJ1-2, with 7 nucleotides matching TRBD1. CDR3 length equals 14 residues. Per germline, CDR1 KGHSH and CDR2 LQKENI. The trim removed 3 bases at V and 2 bases at J, leaving 3 bases unmatched. The chain's CDR3 is CASSPTTGNYGYTF. For the CDR3, the DNA is TGTGCCAGCTCACCTACGACAGGGAACTATGGCTACACCTTC.

The chain uses TRBV9 and TRBJ2-2, with a weak D call TRBD1 (5 bases). The CDR3 contains 14 residues. Trimming pared 0 bases from V and 7 bases from J, leaving 10 bases between. Germline CDR1 and CDR2: SGDLS and YYNGEE. The CDR3 sequence: CASSVDTRDGELFF. The CDR3 DNA sequence: TGTGCCAGCAGCGTAGACACCAGGGACGGGGAGCTGTTTTTT.

The chain joins TRBV9 to TRBJ2-3; 8 bases match TRBD2. Germline CDR1 reads SGDLS; CDR2 reads YYNGEE. The V segment lost 2 bases and the J segment 4 bases; nucleotides outside the gene matches: 6. This CDR3 comprises 15 residues. The CDR3 DNA sequence: TGTGCCAGCAGCGTGTATAGCGGGGCCTCAGATACGCAGTATTTT. Translated, it gives CASSVYSGASDTQYF.

The chain links TRBV6-5 to TRBJ2-7; D is perhaps TRBD1 (6 bases). The length of the CDR3 is 11 residues. Germline V gene lookup returns CDR1 MNHEY and CDR2 SVGAGI. The V end was cut by 10 bases, the J end by 1 base, with 8 bases between. CDR3 residues: CATQGSYEQYF. The CDR3 DNA sequence: TGTGCCACACAGGGTTCCTACGAGCAGTACTTC.